This is a list of T cell receptor beta chains from one sample in a study of T cell responses to AZD1222 COVID-19 vaccine. Data came from immunoSEQ multiplex PCR; TCRdb stores just in-frame clones and leaves some out. Among some 74,000 clones, approximately 80% were seen once, and the ten largest hold approximately 22%. The input for sequencing was peripheral blood, taken on day 0 of AZD1222 vaccination. These receptors were taken from an adult in good health. CDR3s include the opening cysteine and the closing phenylalanine or tryptophan. Fields, in order: clone size, J gene, D gene, V gene, CDR3 protein, CDR3 DNA. The D gene is left open where the match is weak. The size field is filled for only some rows; it gives once, few, many or a size class.

clone_size: .; j_call: TRBJ2-7; d_call: .; v_call: TRBV14; cdr3_aa: CASSHTGPYEQYF; cdr3_nt: TGTGCCAGCAGCCACACGGGCCCGTACGAGCAGTACTTC
clone_size: .; j_call: TRBJ1-4; d_call: .; v_call: TRBV10-3; cdr3_aa: CAISREGPNEKLFF; cdr3_nt: TGTGCCATCAGCAGGGAAGGGCCTAATGAAAAACTGTTTTTT
clone_size: .; j_call: TRBJ1-5; d_call: TRBD1; v_call: TRBV28; cdr3_aa: CASSSTIDRGPSNQPQHF; cdr3_nt: TGTGCCAGCAGTTCCACCATCGACAGGGGGCCAAGCAATCAGCCCCAGCATTTT
clone_size: .; j_call: TRBJ2-5; d_call: .; v_call: TRBV5-1; cdr3_aa: CASSSDQARDGETQYF; cdr3_nt: TGCGCCAGCAGCTCGGATCAAGCCCGGGACGGAGAGACCCAGTACTTC
clone_size: .; j_call: TRBJ1-1; d_call: TRBD1; v_call: TRBV5-8; cdr3_aa: CASSSRQGAEAFF; cdr3_nt: TGTGCCAGCAGCTCGCGACAGGGTGCTGAAGCTTTCTTT
clone_size: .; j_call: TRBJ2-2; d_call: TRBD1; v_call: TRBV19; cdr3_aa: CASSLPRTGGVGELFF; cdr3_nt: TGTGCCAGTAGTCTCCCTCGGACAGGGGGCGTCGGGGAGCTGTTTTTT
clone_size: once; j_call: TRBJ2-7; d_call: TRBD1; v_call: TRBV5-1; cdr3_aa: CASSRDSLSSEQYF; cdr3_nt: TGCGCCAGCAGTCGGGACAGCCTGTCGTCCGAGCAGTACTTC
clone_size: few; j_call: TRBJ2-5; d_call: TRBD2; v_call: TRBV30; cdr3_aa: CAWSSGTSARGETQYF; cdr3_nt: TGTGCCTGGAGTTCCGGGACTAGCGCCCGAGGAGAGACCCAGTACTTC
clone_size: .; j_call: TRBJ2-6; d_call: .; v_call: TRBV10-1; cdr3_aa: CASSDGPSGANVLTF; cdr3_nt: TGCGCCAGCAGTGACGGACCCTCTGGGGCCAACGTCCTGACTTTC
clone_size: .; j_call: TRBJ2-7; d_call: .; v_call: TRBV5-1; cdr3_aa: CASSLVTSYEQYF; cdr3_nt: TGCGCCAGCAGCTTGGTCACCTCCTACGAGCAGTACTTC
clone_size: .; j_call: TRBJ2-7; d_call: TRBD1; v_call: TRBV14; cdr3_aa: CASSPRTGGEQYF; cdr3_nt: TGTGCCAGCAGCCCCCGGACAGGGGGCGAGCAGTACTTC
clone_size: .; j_call: TRBJ1-5; d_call: .; v_call: TRBV7-8; cdr3_aa: CASSLNRARVQPQHF; cdr3_nt: TGTGCCAGCAGCCTCAACCGGGCCAGGGTTCAGCCCCAGCATTTT
clone_size: .; j_call: TRBJ1-5; d_call: TRBD1; v_call: TRBV27; cdr3_aa: CASSSTGGIQPQHF; cdr3_nt: TGTGCCAGCAGTTCCACAGGGGGAATCCAGCCCCAGCATTTT
clone_size: .; j_call: TRBJ1-3; d_call: .; v_call: TRBV6-5; cdr3_aa: CASSYGGGYSGNTIYF; cdr3_nt: TGTGCCAGCAGTTACGGCGGGGGGTACTCTGGAAACACCATATATTTT
clone_size: .; j_call: TRBJ1-6; d_call: .; v_call: TRBV7-9; cdr3_aa: CASSLGTSSPLHF; cdr3_nt: TGTGCCAGCAGCTTAGGGACAAGTTCACCCCTCCACTTT
clone_size: .; j_call: TRBJ2-1; d_call: TRBD1; v_call: TRBV27; cdr3_aa: CASSWGTAPEVSFF; cdr3_nt: TGTGCCAGCAGTTGGGGGACAGCGCCCGAGGTATCCTTCTTC
clone_size: .; j_call: TRBJ2-5; d_call: .; v_call: TRBV3-1/TRBV3-2; cdr3_aa: CASSQEGGYWETQYF; cdr3_nt: TGTGCCAGCAGCCAAGAGGGAGGTTATTGGGAGACCCAGTACTTC
clone_size: .; j_call: TRBJ2-7; d_call: .; v_call: TRBV21-1; cdr3_aa: CASSKRALGTGTYEQYF; cdr3_nt: TGTGCCAGCAGCAAACGTGCGCTCGGGACAGGGACGTACGAGCAGTACTTC
clone_size: few; j_call: TRBJ1-2; d_call: .; v_call: TRBV30; cdr3_aa: CAWSDGGYGYTF; cdr3_nt: TGTGCCTGGAGTGATGGCGGCTATGGCTACACCTTC
clone_size: .; j_call: TRBJ2-2; d_call: .; v_call: TRBV27; cdr3_aa: CASSPYPNTGELFF; cdr3_nt: TGTGCCAGCAGTCCCTATCCGAACACCGGGGAGCTGTTTTTT
clone_size: .; j_call: TRBJ1-3; d_call: .; v_call: TRBV30; cdr3_aa: CAWRVDADSGNTIYF; cdr3_nt: TGTGCCTGGAGAGTTGACGCCGACTCTGGAAACACCATATATTTT
clone_size: .; j_call: TRBJ1-2; d_call: .; v_call: TRBV5-1; cdr3_aa: CASSLAEVRQASNYGYTF; cdr3_nt: TGCGCCAGCAGCTTGGCCGAAGTTCGGCAGGCCTCTAACTATGGCTACACCTTC
clone_size: .; j_call: TRBJ1-6; d_call: .; v_call: TRBV18; cdr3_aa: CASSPPGRGSSPLHF; cdr3_nt: TGTGCCAGCTCACCACCGGGCAGGGGATCTTCACCCCTCCACTTT
clone_size: .; j_call: TRBJ2-1; d_call: TRBD2; v_call: TRBV19; cdr3_aa: CASSIAGGSYNEQFF; cdr3_nt: TGTGCCAGTAGTATAGCGGGGGGCTCCTACAATGAGCAGTTCTTC
clone_size: few; j_call: TRBJ2-3; d_call: .; v_call: TRBV7-2; cdr3_aa: CASSPWGSLLSTDTQYF; cdr3_nt: TGTGCCAGCAGCCCTTGGGGGAGTTTGCTAAGTACAGATACGCAGTATTTT
clone_size: .; j_call: TRBJ1-4; d_call: .; v_call: TRBV30; cdr3_aa: CAWSAGWDEKLFF; cdr3_nt: TGTGCCTGGAGTGCAGGGTGGGATGAAAAACTGTTTTTT
clone_size: .; j_call: TRBJ1-2; d_call: .; v_call: TRBV4-1; cdr3_aa: CASSQSATVPYGYTF; cdr3_nt: TGCGCCAGCAGCCAATCGGCGACAGTCCCCTATGGCTACACCTTC
clone_size: .; j_call: TRBJ1-2; d_call: .; v_call: TRBV5-1; cdr3_aa: CASSPRDRDYGYTF; cdr3_nt: TGCGCCAGCAGCCCCCGGGACCGAGACTATGGCTACACCTTC
clone_size: .; j_call: TRBJ2-5; d_call: .; v_call: TRBV30; cdr3_aa: CAWSTGAGTQYF; cdr3_nt: TGTGCCTGGAGTACGGGGGCGGGGACCCAGTACTTC
clone_size: once; j_call: TRBJ2-4; d_call: TRBD1; v_call: TRBV2; cdr3_aa: CASSGRLTGNAKNIQYF; cdr3_nt: TGTGCCAGCAGCGGTCGGCTGACAGGGAACGCCAAAAACATTCAGTACTTC
clone_size: once; j_call: TRBJ2-3; d_call: .; v_call: TRBV29-1; cdr3_aa: CSVVLSGQQYF; cdr3_nt: TGCAGCGTTGTCCTATCGGGGCAGCAGTATTTT
clone_size: .; j_call: TRBJ2-3; d_call: .; v_call: TRBV7-9; cdr3_aa: CASSLAGSLGTTDTQYF; cdr3_nt: TGTGCCAGCAGCTTAGCGGGCTCCTTGGGGACCACAGATACGCAGTATTTT
clone_size: .; j_call: TRBJ1-1; d_call: .; v_call: TRBV18; cdr3_aa: CASQFDPLGTEAFF; cdr3_nt: TGTGCCAGCCAATTTGACCCCCTGGGCACTGAAGCTTTCTTT